This entry lists 28 T cell receptor beta chains sequenced from one sample in a study of cytomegalovirus exposure and HLA in healthy donors. With 60 Vbeta and 13 Jbeta primers, the PCR was carried out. The protocol was immunoSEQ multiplex PCR, while the TCRdb copy is restricted to in-frame clones and leaves out a portion. This sample contains 70,000 or so clones. Sequences were obtained from PBMCs. The source is a man aged 35 to 55 in good health and CMV-seronegative.

The chain carries TRBV30 and TRBJ2-3; TRBD2 aligns across 10 bases. Germline CDR1 is GTSNPN and CDR2 is SVGIG (reference sequence). The CDR3 totals 15 residues. The junction had 10 bases not matched to a gene; V was cut back by 5 bases and J by 5 bases. CDR3 bases: TGTGCCTGGCAGGGAGCGGGGGGGCTGGGAGATACGCAGTATTTT. This sequence encodes CAWQGAGGLGDTQYF.

The V call is TRBV6-5, the J call TRBJ2-7; 10 bases are a match to TRBD1. Germline V gene lookup returns CDR1 MNHEY and CDR2 SVGAGI. Trimming took 7 bases from V and 2 from J; bases not matched to a gene: 5. The CDR3 sequence is 14 residues long. As DNA, the CDR3 is TGTGCCAGCACAGAGGACAGGGGGACCTACGAGCAGTACTTC. Amino acids: CASTEDRGTYEQYF.

The chain has TRBV9 and TRBJ1-3; possible D gene TRBD1, 6 bases. CDR3 size: 15 residues. V lost 2 bases to trimming and J lost 0 bases, with 9 bases between them. Germline-derived CDR1 and CDR2 are SGDLS and YYNGEE. The CDR3 reads CASSVRGNSGNTIYF. The CDR3 region has the DNA TGTGCCAGCAGCGTCAGGGGAAACTCTGGAAACACCATATATTTT.

The rearrangement links TRBV9 to TRBJ2-5; TRBD2 agrees at 9 bases. This CDR3 region has 16 residues. After removal of 4 bases from V and 2 bases from J, the junction contained 9 bases not matched to a gene. The germline CDR1 and CDR2 sequences are SGDLS and YYNGEE. The chain's CDR3 is CASSTTSGGLQETQYF. CDR3 DNA sequence: TGTGCCAGCAGCACAACGAGCGGGGGGCTGCAAGAGACCCAGTACTTC.

The chain uses TRBV2 and TRBJ2-7; 11 bases align to TRBD2. The J segment lost 12 bases and the V segment lost 6 bases, leaving 10 bases of the junction unmatched. This CDR3 is built from 13 residues. Per germline, CDR1 SNHLY and CDR2 FYNNEI. CDR3 in amino acids: CASSKDSGRARYF. The CDR3 DNA is TGTGCCAGCAGCAAAGATAGCGGGAGGGCCAGGTACTTC.

The chain recombines TRBV11-2 with TRBJ1-4; 7 positions match TRBD1. CDR3 length: 14 residues. The junction had 8 bases not matched to a gene; V was cut back by 6 bases and J by 7 bases. Germline loops: CDR1 SGHAT, CDR2 FQNNGV. As DNA, the CDR3 is TGTGCCAGCAGTCTCGACAGGGTCAGTGAAAAACTGTTTTTT. It codes for CASSLDRVSEKLFF.

This chain joins TRBV7-2 and TRBJ2-1; D is possibly TRBD2 (6 bases). Trimming removed 2 bases from V and 2 bases from J, with 13 bases in between. The CDR3 consists of 16 residues. Germline CDR1 and CDR2: SGHTA and FQGNSA. This chain's CDR3 is CASSLTRLDPYNEQFF. CDR3 nucleotides: TGTGCCAGCAGCTTAACGAGACTAGATCCCTACAATGAGCAGTTCTTC.

V and J are TRBV5-1 and TRBJ2-1; TRBD2 aligns across 8 bases. Germline V lookup: CDR1 SGHRS, CDR2 YFSETQ. This CDR3 spans 15 amino acids. J lost 9 bases, V lost 0 bases, and 8 bases had no gene match. The CDR3, as DNA: TGCGCCAGCAGCTTGGTTAGCGGGGAGGCCGTTGAGCAGTTCTTC. The encoded protein is CASSLVSGEAVEQFF.

V usage is TRBV6-1 and J usage is TRBJ1-1, with a possible D match to TRBD1 (6 bases). The germline V and J ends were trimmed by 4 bases and 1 base, with 13 bases remaining between them. The germline gives CDR1 MNHNS, CDR2 SASEGT. This CDR3 has 15 amino acids. CDR3 nucleotide sequence: TGTGCCAGCAGTGCGCAGGGGCAGGCGAACACTGAAGCTTTCTTT. Protein product: CASSAQGQANTEAFF.

This chain connects TRBV2 to TRBJ2-7; no definite D call. The CDR3 length is 10 residues. Germline V lookup: CDR1 SNHLY, CDR2 FYNNEI. The V gene lost 5 bases and the J gene lost 3 bases, with 2 bases spanning the gap. Here the CDR3 DNA reads TGTGCCAGCAGTCTCTACGAGCAGTACTTC. Its protein product is CASSLYEQYF.

The J gene is TRBJ1-5, the V gene TRBV6-5, with TRBD1 as a possible D gene (5 bases). The germline V gene has CDR1 MNHEY and CDR2 SVGAGI. The CDR3 consists of 14 residues. V lost 11 bases and J lost 11, with 25 bases in between. In nucleotides, the CDR3 is TGTGCCGTAGGCCGGGACTTCAGAGCGGGGGCCCAGCATTTT. Residues: CAVGRDFRAGAQHF.

The rearrangement joins TRBV5-4 to TRBJ2-1, with 15 bases lining up with TRBD2. J gave up 3 bases and V 4 bases, and 11 bases lay outside the gene matches. Germline CDR1 reads SGHNT; CDR2 reads YYREEE (reference sequence). The CDR3 loop spans 19 amino acids. The CDR3 coding sequence is TGTGCCAGCAGCCCTCGCCGGACTAGCGGGGGGGGGTTCTACAATGAGCAGTTCTTC. Its protein product is CASSPRRTSGGGFYNEQFF.

The V gene is TRBV15, the J gene TRBJ2-6; 7 nucleotides align to TRBD1. The germline gives CDR1 LNHNV, CDR2 YYDKDF (reference sequence). V trimming: 6 bases; J trimming: 0 bases; junction bases outside the gene matches: 5. The CDR3 sequence is 16 residues long. CDR3 protein: CATRARTGSGANVLTF. The CDR3 region has the DNA TGTGCCACCAGGGCCCGGACAGGCTCTGGGGCCAACGTCCTGACTTTC.

The rearrangement uses TRBV19 and TRBJ1-2, with TRBD1 matching over 9 bases. Germline V gene data show CDR1 as LNHDA and CDR2 as SQIVND (reference sequence). The CDR3 totals 16 residues. Trimming cost V 8 bases and J 0 bases; bases outside gene matches: 10. CDR3 DNA: TGTGCCAGTCTCCCGACAGGGGGGAGAACTAACTATGGCTACACCTTC. Its translation: CASLPTGGRTNYGYTF.

V usage is TRBV11-3 and J usage is TRBJ2-6, with a possible D match to TRBD1 (5 bases). V dropped 5 bases and J dropped 0 bases, with 8 bases sitting between them. CDR1 is SGHNT and CDR2 is YENEEA in the germline V gene. The CDR3 is made up of 15 amino acids. CDR3 bases: TGTGCCAGCAGCACCAGGGACTCTGGGGCCAACGTCCTGACTTTC. This translates into CASSTRDSGANVLTF.

The J gene is TRBJ1-1, the V gene TRBV7-6; TRBD1 might be the D (5 bases). The V end lost 5 bases, the J end lost 1 base, and 17 bases lay between the germline ends. Per the germline V gene, CDR1 is SGHVS and CDR2 is FNYEAQ. The CDR3 loop spans 16 amino acids. CDR3 sequence: CASSARLGGRNTEAFF. The CDR3 coding sequence is TGTGCCAGCAGCGCGCGACTCGGGGGACGGAACACTGAAGCTTTCTTT.

The genes are TRBV29-1 and TRBJ2-3, with 10 bases that match TRBD2. The germline V gene encodes CDR1 SQVTM and CDR2 ANQGSEA. CDR3 length: 14 residues. Trimming cost V 7 bases and J 6 bases; bases outside gene matches: 10. This chain's CDR3 is CSACLSGGPDTQYF. Written as DNA, the CDR3 is TGCAGCGCCTGCCTTAGCGGGGGGCCCGATACGCAGTATTTT.

As concerns this clone: No conserved phenylalanine or tryptophan ends this CDR3, so it is likely a read error. The DNA is left out, because the CDR3 cannot be placed on it with certainty; the CDR3 is given as TCRdb lists it. The chain carries TRBV7-9 and TRBJ1-1; the D call of TRBD1 is as the table states it, not checked on the DNA. The CDR3 is 13 amino acids long, termini counted. Germline V lookup: CDR1 SEHNR, CDR2 FQNEAQ (reference sequence). CDR3 sequence reads: CASSLVTGDIIGL.

This chain connects TRBV19 to TRBJ1-5, with a weak D call TRBD1 (5 bases). The V gene lost 4 bases and the J gene lost 0 bases, with 7 bases spanning the gap. Per germline, CDR1 LNHDA and CDR2 SQIVND (reference sequence). The CDR3 is 14 amino acids. CDR3 sequence reads: CASSTTDSNQPQHF. CDR3 DNA sequence: TGTGCCAGTAGTACGACAGATAGCAATCAGCCCCAGCATTTT.

The V gene is TRBV18, the J gene TRBJ1-1, with 8 nucleotides matching TRBD1. Per the germline V gene, CDR1 is KGHSH and CDR2 is LQKENI. This CDR3 has 15 residues. The V and J ends lost 3 bases and 0 bases, in that order; junction bases with no gene match: 3. The CDR3 DNA reads TGTGCCAGCTCACCCCGGACAGGGATGAACACTGAAGCTTTCTTT. Protein: CASSPRTGMNTEAFF.

The V call is TRBV6-5, the J call TRBJ2-7; D is perhaps TRBD1 (6 bases). This CDR3 has 13 residues. Germline assignment: CDR1 MNHEY and CDR2 SVGAGI. The V end lost 5 bases, the J end lost 4 bases, and 12 bases lay between the germline ends. The CDR3, as DNA: TGTGCCAGCAGTAGGACAGTTTTTTACGAGCAGTACTTC. Protein product: CASSRTVFYEQYF.

The chain carries TRBV9 and TRBJ2-3; D not resolved. CDR3 length: 14 amino acids. Trimming removed 0 bases at V and 2 bases at J, with 7 bases between. Germline CDR1 is SGDLS and CDR2 is YYNGEE. This CDR3 reads CASSVEQATDTQYF. The DNA for the CDR3 is TGTGCCAGCAGCGTAGAGCAGGCCACAGATACGCAGTATTTT.

The chain has TRBV7-2 and TRBJ2-5; TRBD2 matches at 16 bases. Germline values: CDR1 SGHTA, CDR2 FQGNSA. J lost 4 bases, V lost 2 bases, and 7 bases had no gene match. CDR3 length equals 18 residues. The CDR3 is CASSLQGLAGGQRETQYF. The CDR3 nucleotides are TGTGCCAGCAGCTTACAGGGACTAGCGGGGGGGCAGAGAGAGACCCAGTACTTC. Variable domain in full (rest from reference TRBV7-2 and TRBJ2-5): GAGVSQSPSNKVTEKGKDVELRCDPISGHTALYWYRQSLGQGLEFLIYFQGNSAPDKSGLPSDRFSAERTGGSVSTLTIQRTQQEDSAVYLCASSLQGLAGGQRETQYFGPGTRLLVL.

This chain connects TRBV12-5 to TRBJ1-1, with D perhaps matching TRBD1 (6 bases). The V gene's germline CDR1 is LGHNT and CDR2 FRNRAP. V lost 5 bases, J lost 0 bases, and 19 bases lay in between. CDR3 length: 17 residues. The DNA of the CDR3 is TGTGCTAGTGGTGGCCGGGCAGGGGAATTCATGAACACTGAAGCTTTCTTT. Translating it yields CASGGRAGEFMNTEAFF.

The chain is built from TRBV6-5 and TRBJ1-6; perhaps TRBD1 as D (5 bases). This CDR3 contains 14 residues. V lost 5 bases, J lost 4 bases, and 9 bases lay in between. Germline values: CDR1 MNHEY, CDR2 SVGAGI. DNA for the CDR3: TGTGCCAGCAGTCCTCAGGGATATAATTCACCCCTCCACTTT. Its protein product is CASSPQGYNSPLHF.

The chain recombines TRBV7-6 with TRBJ2-1; unclear D gene. This CDR3 spans 12 amino acids. Germline values: CDR1 SGHVS, CDR2 FNYEAQ. V was pared by 8 bases and J by 2 bases, with 7 bases between. The CDR3 DNA reads as TGTGCCAGCCTAGATCCCTACAATGAGCAGTTCTTC. This translates into CASLDPYNEQFF.

The rearrangement joins TRBV28 to TRBJ1-5; 9 bases align to TRBD1. This CDR3 comprises 14 residues. With 3 bases clipped from V and 6 bases from J, the junction kept 3 bases outside the gene matches. Germline CDR1 and CDR2: MDHEN and SYDVKM. The CDR3 DNA reads TGTGCCAGCAGTTTGGGACAGGGAACTCAGCCCCAGCATTTT. Translated: CASSLGQGTQPQHF.

The rearrangement joins TRBV19 to TRBJ1-5; D is possibly TRBD1 (5 bases). The CDR3 contains 14 residues. The V gene lost 3 bases and the J gene lost 6 bases, with 12 bases spanning the gap. Germline CDR1 is LNHDA and CDR2 is SQIVND (reference sequence). The CDR3 region has the DNA TGTGCCAGTAGTATCCGGGGGTCGGGTCAGCCCCAGCATTTT. Translating it yields CASSIRGSGQPQHF.